This section outlines one T cell receptor beta chain sequence together with its context. Its antigen remains unidentified. TCRdb reprocessed the 5' RACE reads via MiXCR and lists one record per CDR3 protein. Of approximately 220,000 distinct CDR3 sequences listed, less than 10% are singletons. With no exceptions, donors were healthy Caucasians. These data come from a study of identical twins. Study-level points and caveats: Clonotypes of the beta chain that were abundant in cord blood carried fewer insertions (memory repertoires showed none). Out-of-frame alpha sequences that twins shared showed excess low generation probability. Findings depended on cross-sectional statistics rather than tracking the same donors.

V lost 5 bases and J lost 5; bases outside the gene matches: 3. The CDR3 runs to 12 residues. From germline, CDR1 is SQVTM and CDR2 ANQGSEA. The material sequenced was memory (CD45RO+) T cells sorted from blood. The V call is TRBV29-1, the J call TRBJ1-5, with TRBD1 identical over 7 bases. This receptor was obtained from a young woman in good health. The CDR3 region has the DNA TGCAGCGTTCGTACAGGGGATCAGCCCCAGCATTTT. Its protein product is CSVRTGDQPQHF.